The present T cell receptor (beta chain) was sequenced within a study of vaccination and CD4 T cells after COVID-19. Study as a whole: Either the Pfizer-BioNTech BNT162b2 or Moderna mRNA-1273 vaccine was given as two doses. Whole-study results and caveats: Median SARS-CoV-2-reactive clonotype numbers went up from around 20 to 38, but not significantly.

Note on this clonotype: Its antigen remains unidentified.

Indicated time point: late sampling 161 to 241 days after vaccination in a few convalescent patients. Each CDR3 protein gets one entry after TCRdb re-called the PCR reads with MiXCR. This table has about 30,000 distinct CDR3 sequences, roughly 50% appearing once. This CDR3 region has 11 residues. V lost 4 bases, J lost 5 bases, and 8 bases lay in between. Germline assignment: CDR1 SQVTM and CDR2 ANQGSEA. This sequence was found in a human donor who had recovered from COVID-19. The material sequenced was CD4+ T cells from blood, taken about 7 months after SARS-CoV-2 vaccination. The chain is built from TRBV29-1 and TRBJ1-1; D gene uncertain. The CDR3 DNA reads as TGCAGCGTTGTGCGGGCAACTGAAGCTTTCTTT. Amino acid sequence: CSVVRATEAFF.